Each of the 9 T cell receptor beta chains below was sequenced from the same sample in a study of cytomegalovirus exposure and HLA in healthy donors. In the PCR, 60 Vbeta and 13 Jbeta primers were used. Assay used: immunoSEQ multiplex PCR; TCRdb lists only in-frame clones, some missing. The sample carries about 150,000 clones, about four fifths recorded once. The sample consisted of PBMCs. The receptors here all came from a man aged 18 to 29 in good health and CMV-seronegative.

The chain recombines TRBV5-6 with TRBJ2-2; TRBD2 aligns across 11 bases. Trimming cost V 0 bases and J 5 bases; bases outside gene matches: 3. This CDR3 has 16 amino acids. Germline CDR1 is SGHDT and CDR2 is YYEEEE. The CDR3 protein is CASSLASGGMTGELFF. The CDR3 nucleotides read TGTGCCAGCAGCTTGGCTAGCGGGGGGATGACCGGGGAGCTGTTTTTT.

The J gene is TRBJ1-3, the V gene TRBV5-6; D is undetermined. This CDR3 spans 16 amino acids. V dropped 0 bases and J dropped 0 bases, with 10 bases sitting between them. Germline V gene data show CDR1 as SGHDT and CDR2 as YYEEEE. CDR3 protein: CASSLVGGYSGNTIYF. As DNA, the CDR3 is TGTGCCAGCAGCTTGGTTGGCGGCTACTCTGGAAACACCATATATTTT. Complete variable domain (other parts from reference TRBV5-6 and TRBJ1-3): DAGVTQSPTHLIKTRGQQVTLRCSPKSGHDTVSWYQQALGQGPQFIFQYYEEEERQRGNFPDRFSGHQFPNYSSELNVNALLLGDSALYLCASSLVGGYSGNTIYFGEGSWLTVV.

A few counts support this clone. The chain uses TRBV10-1 and TRBJ2-1; perhaps TRBD2 as D (5 bases). The CDR3 is made up of 13 amino acids. The V gene's germline CDR1 is WNHNN and CDR2 SYGVQD (reference sequence). V dropped 6 bases and J dropped 8 bases, with 14 bases sitting between them. CDR3 loop: CASSPTNSHEQFF. CDR3 nucleotides: TGCGCCAGCAGCCCGACTAATTCTCATGAGCAGTTCTTC.

The J gene is TRBJ1-2, the V gene TRBV5-5; possible D gene TRBD1, 5 bases. The CDR3 totals 15 residues. The V end was cut by 0 bases, the J end by 4 bases, with 13 bases between. Germline CDR1 SGHKS, CDR2 YYEKEE (reference sequence). The CDR3 DNA reads as TGTGCCAGCAGCTTGGTGGACACCACGGCCTATGGCTACACCTTC. Translating it yields CASSLVDTTAYGYTF.

This chain links TRBV12-5 with TRBJ2-1, with D unresolved. This CDR3 contains 12 residues. The V and J ends lost 7 bases and 6 bases respectively, with 10 bases between them. Germline assignment: CDR1 LGHNT and CDR2 FRNRAP. The CDR3 reads CASATRANEQFF. CDR3 in DNA: TGTGCTAGTGCTACTCGAGCCAATGAGCAGTTCTTC.

The chain uses TRBV7-8 and TRBJ1-5; D not certain. V was cut by 2 bases and J by 7 bases, with 18 bases left in between. CDR3 size: 16 residues. In germline, CDR1 is SGHVS, CDR2 FQNEAQ. This CDR3 reads CASSLTMVATFQPQHF. For the CDR3, the DNA is TGTGCCAGCAGCTTAACTATGGTGGCGACTTTCCAGCCCCAGCATTTT.

The CDR3 sequence: CASTAGTANQPQHF. The CDR3 region has the DNA TGTGCCAGTACCGCCGGGACAGCAAATCAGCCCCAGCATTTT. The gene calls are TRBV19 and TRBJ1-5; the match to TRBD1 covers 7 bases. With V trimmed by 7 bases and J by 4 bases, 7 bases remained unmatched. CDR1 is LNHDA, CDR2 SQIVND, per germline (reference sequence). This CDR3 has 14 residues.

This clone was seen only a few times. The rearrangement joins TRBV5-5 to TRBJ1-1; 9 positions match TRBD1. This CDR3 contains 17 residues. Trimming removed 1 base from V and 0 bases from J; junction bases left unmatched: 7. The germline gives CDR1 SGHKS, CDR2 YYEKEE (reference sequence). The DNA of the CDR3 is TGTGCCAGCAGCTTGTTAGGGACAGGGACTCTGAACACTGAAGCTTTCTTT. Its translation: CASSLLGTGTLNTEAFF.

The rearrangement joins TRBV7-3 to TRBJ1-1; TRBD1 matches 9 bases. Germline lookup yields CDR1 SGHTA and CDR2 FQGTGA. With V trimmed by 5 bases and J by 8 bases, 6 bases remained unmatched. The CDR3 consists of 13 residues. The CDR3 region has the DNA TGTGCCAGCAGCGCCCGACAGGGGGGAGAAGCTTTCTTT. Protein product: CASSARQGGEAFF.